The present TCR beta chain was sequenced within a study of control samples from healthy donors and cancer patients. This table comes from immunoSEQ multiplex PCR, and its TCRdb copy is limited to in-frame clones, with some not included. The sample shows over 100,000 clones, roughly 89% of them seen only once. The CDR3 extends over 16 amino acids. Looked up from germline, CDR1 is SGHTA and CDR2 is FQGNSA. The V and J ends lost 1 base and 7 bases respectively, with 19 bases between them. The receptor was derived from a woman between 45 and 60 years old in good health. This rearrangement joins TRBV7-2 to TRBJ2-5; the D gene is possibly TRBD2 (7 bases). Sequences were obtained from blood. Here the CDR3 DNA reads TGTGCCAGCAGCTTAGAGGGGGGGGCCGGTTTAGGGACCCAGTACTTC. Protein: CASSLEGGAGLGTQYF.